This T cell receptor (beta chain) was identified in a study of blood T cell repertoires in COVID-19 (dated by TCRdb to 2019 to 2021). Describing the broader study: Samples covering the acute and convalescent phases of COVID-19 were provided by collaborators in the United States, Italy and Spain. The dataset comprised deeply sampled blood TCRbeta repertoires from subjects exposed to, actively infected with, or recovered from COVID-19. A de-identified subject ID, COVID-19 status, age in years and sex were almost always included in the sample metadata. The samples were drawn from the first 160 participants of the ongoing ImmuneRACE study and from 950 to 1,500 subjects provided by 6 global collaborators. The prospective study material was composed of cDNA or gDNA derived from T cells, B-cell-depleted T cells, or PBMCs. Where available, HLA class I and class II types were obtained from metadata supplied by the sample provider rather than from assay-based typing. The repertoires were released in a freely available public database intended as a resource for research on the immune response to SARS-CoV-2.

General conclusions and limits of the study: The quantity of clinical and demographic metadata differed by source and by participant and was supplied without curation.

On this clone: There is no known antigen for this receptor. Per-base qualities were not stored, and no clone one base away is much larger.

Whole blood was collected in K2EDTA tubes by collaborating institutions according to the institutions' own protocols. For TCRbeta analysis, collaborators shipped samples in one of three forms: frozen whole blood, isolated PBMCs, or DNA extracted from either of those sample types. V drops 0 bases and J drops 5 bases, leaving 12 bases in between. Measured from the cysteine to the phenylalanine, the CDR3 is 15 residues long. The sequence is cut down to CDR3 DNA, 45 bases in frame from base 1. Taken from the germline V gene, the CDR1 and CDR2 loops are MGHRA and YSYEKL. TCRbeta CDR3 regions were amplified from genomic DNA by means of the immunoSEQ Assay, a bias-controlled multiplex PCR. As for the original processing: Within the assay, amplification of reference gene primers was used to estimate how many nucleated cells each sample contained. To quantify the absolute abundance of each unique TCRbeta CDR3 rearrangement, sequence reads were collapsed and filtered. For each sample, productive Simpson clonality was calculated as the square root of Simpson's diversity index over productive rearrangements. TCRdb's version of the immuneACCESS table is confined to in-frame rearrangements and falls short of the full clone set. An unresolved V gene accounts for under half of the shortfall where checked; the remainder is of unknown origin. V and J calls and clone size are given by that table; D and trimming were obtained from the DNA. For this sample there are 50,000 or so clones; 90% appear just once. Jointly, the top ten make up 3.5% to 5% of the sample.

This clonotype was obtained from a human donor in a cohort sampled during active COVID-19. The sample comprised peripheral blood. The sequence links TRBV4-1 to TRBJ2-3, with a weak D call of TRBD2 (5 bases match). CDR3 loop: CASSQEWATRDTQYF. The DNA sequence is given as TGCGCCAGCAGCCAAGAATGGGCTACTAGAGATACGCAGTATTTT.